Listed below are T cell receptor beta chains from one sample, sequenced in a study of T cell changes during pregnancy in multiple sclerosis. Some clones are missing from TCRdb's copy, which holds only in-frame ones; the method was immunoSEQ multiplex PCR. The table has roughly 7,900 clones, approximately 90% seen once. The sample consisted of CD8+ T cells from peripheral blood mononuclear cells, taken in the first trimester of pregnancy. Receptors originate from a female donor in good health, enrolled as a control in a pregnancy study. Each CDR3 is given with its conserved first and last residue. Some rows have no size entry. The others give once, few or many, or a class for an expanded clone.

j_call clone_size v_call cdr3_aa
. once TRBV27 CASSLTGGPYEQYF
TRBJ2-1 . TRBV27 CASSLSRGLVEQFF
TRBJ2-7 . TRBV6-5 CASSPQAGGPSEQYF
TRBJ2-2 . TRBV27 CASSSPQGVTGELFF
TRBJ2-2 . TRBV11-2 CASSPGTGGELFF
TRBJ2-7 . TRBV6-1 CASSELRYYEQYF
TRBJ2-7 . TRBV5-1 CASSFLDSYEQYF
TRBJ2-1 . TRBV7-9 CASSFSLPPNPSSYNEQFF
TRBJ2-1 few TRBV6-1 CASSELAGEVNEQFF
. once TRBV11-2 CASSLGAGDPYEQYF
TRBJ1-4 . TRBV10-1 CASSDRKTGTGSTNEKLFF
TRBJ2-4 . TRBV19 CASSITGDVKNIQYF
TRBJ1-1 once TRBV9 CASSVGPARREEAFF
TRBJ2-7 . TRBV11-2 CASSLAGGTYEQYF
TRBJ2-5 . TRBV14 CASSQLFPTGKETQYF
TRBJ1-5 . TRBV6-1 CASSTTGGDQPQHF
TRBJ2-1 . TRBV13 CASSLGRGGNEQFF
TRBJ2-1 few TRBV27 CASSQGSEQFF
TRBJ2-5 . TRBV7-9 CASSQGGETQYF
TRBJ2-1 few TRBV14 CASSQDLTSSNFEQFF
TRBJ1-4 . TRBV4-1 CASSQGDRGLEKLFF
TRBJ1-1 few TRBV4-1 CASSQGAGNTEAFF
TRBJ2-7 . TRBV28 CASSPRQGSGEQYF
TRBJ2-7 medium-sized TRBV6-1 CASSEELAGSYEQYF
TRBJ2-7 . TRBV15 CATSRDAGGSYEQYF
TRBJ2-3 . TRBV19 CASTPSGGRGRTDTQYF
TRBJ2-7 . TRBV5-6 CASSLSVAAYEQYF
TRBJ2-2 . TRBV27 CASSLGSGFGELFF
TRBJ2-7 . TRBV28 CASSSGLAVLTYEQYF
TRBJ1-1 . TRBV4-1 CASSPRISGQGSMNTEAFF
TRBJ1-1 once TRBV27 CASSLLVSGTEAFF
TRBJ2-3 . TRBV2 CASRAGWTDTQYF
TRBJ1-1 . TRBV5-4 CASSFTVNTEAFF
TRBJ2-7 few TRBV12-5 CASVGSPQGLEQYF
TRBJ2-1 . TRBV6-1 CASSEASGNPNEQFF
TRBJ1-3 once TRBV5-1 CASSWSSSGNTIYF
TRBJ2-5 . TRBV15 CATSTEGRGTQYF
TRBJ2-7 . TRBV7-2 CASSYGQGPIAGGLYEQYF
TRBJ1-2 . TRBV29-1 CSVEAQGPRGYGYTF
TRBJ2-7 . TRBV7-9 CASSLDPSGSYEQYF